A selection of T cell receptor beta chains follows, all from one sample in a study of response to subunit inactivated influenza vaccine. TCRdb passed the RT-PCR reads through MiXCR, listing each CDR3 protein once. The table shows around 200,000 distinct CDR3 sequences, with 12% occurring only once. This sample also belongs to another study, concerning T cells expressing NK-cell markers.

Sequenced here: CD8+ T cells sorted from PBMCs, sampled about 13 days after vaccination. These receptors were collected from a man aged 45-65 years who received an inactivated influenza vaccine. Each CDR3 is given with its conserved first and last residue. Fields, in order: V gene, J gene, clone size, D gene, CDR3 DNA, CDR3 protein. D genes are given only for firm matches. Some rows mark clone size as missing; the rest say once, few, many or name a class of expanded clone.

TRBV5-8	TRBJ2-6	-	-	TGTGCCAGCAGCTTCTGGGCCAGGAACTCTGGGGCCAACGTCCTGACTTTC	CASSFWARNSGANVLTF
TRBV12-3/TRBV12-4	TRBJ2-2	few	-	TGTGCCAGCAGTCCGACGTGGGGGGACAACACCGGGGAGCTGTTTTTT	CASSPTWGDNTGELFF
TRBV2	TRBJ2-5	many	-	TGTGCCAGCAGTGAATTCCGGGAAGAGACCCCCTACTTC	CASSEFREETPYF
TRBV14	TRBJ2-3	few	-	TGTGCCAGCAGCCAAGGCTTGAGCACAGATACGCAGTATTTT	CASSQGLSTDTQYF
TRBV28	TRBJ2-1	few	-	TGTGCCAGCGCAAGCGGGTACAATGAGCAGTTCTTC	CASASGYNEQFF
TRBV4-1	TRBJ2-5	-	-	TGCGCCAGCAGCCCCTATGAAGGGACCCAGTACTTC	CASSPYEGTQYF
TRBV10-1	TRBJ2-3	-	TRBD2	TGCGCCAGCAGTGAGTCTCGGCTAGCGGGGGGGCCGCTGGGTACGCAGTATTTT	CASSESRLAGGPLGTQYF
TRBV20-1	TRBJ2-5	few	-	TGCAGTGCTGACGACAGGGACTCCCAAGTAGGGACCCAGTACTTC	CSADDRDSQVGTQYF
TRBV6-1	TRBJ2-2	-	-	TGTGCCAGCAGTGAAGTAGGAGGTGGCACCGGGGAGCTGTTTTTT	CASSEVGGGTGELFF
TRBV4-1	TRBJ1-2	-	TRBD1	TGCGCCAGCAGCCAATTTCCCGGACAGGGCCGGAATGGCTACACCTTC	CASSQFPGQGRNGYTF